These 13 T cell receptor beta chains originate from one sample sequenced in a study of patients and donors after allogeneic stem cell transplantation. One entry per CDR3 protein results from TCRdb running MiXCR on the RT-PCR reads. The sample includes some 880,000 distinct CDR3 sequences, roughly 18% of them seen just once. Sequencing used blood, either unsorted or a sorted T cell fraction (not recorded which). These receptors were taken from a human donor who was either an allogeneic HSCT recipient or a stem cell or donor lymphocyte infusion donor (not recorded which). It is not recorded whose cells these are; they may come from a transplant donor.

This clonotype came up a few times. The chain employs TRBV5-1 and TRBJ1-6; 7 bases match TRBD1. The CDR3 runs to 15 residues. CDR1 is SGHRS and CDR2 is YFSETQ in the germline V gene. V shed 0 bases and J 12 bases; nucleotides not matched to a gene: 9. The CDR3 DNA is TGCGCCAGCAGCTTGGGGGACAGCCAAACGGGACCCCTCCACTTT. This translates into CASSLGDSQTGPLHF.

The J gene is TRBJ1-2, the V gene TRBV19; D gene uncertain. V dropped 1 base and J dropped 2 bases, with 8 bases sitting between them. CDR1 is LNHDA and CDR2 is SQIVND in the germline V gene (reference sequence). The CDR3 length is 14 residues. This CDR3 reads CASSIVPENYGYTF. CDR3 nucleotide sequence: TGTGCCAGTAGTATAGTCCCTGAGAACTATGGCTACACCTTC.

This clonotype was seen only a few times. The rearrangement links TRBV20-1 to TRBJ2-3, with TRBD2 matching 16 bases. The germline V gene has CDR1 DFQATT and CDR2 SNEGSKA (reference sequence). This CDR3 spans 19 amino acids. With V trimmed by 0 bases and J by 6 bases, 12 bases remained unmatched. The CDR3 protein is CSARDPGRGLAGGHDTQYF. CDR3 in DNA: TGCAGTGCTAGAGATCCGGGCCGGGGACTAGCGGGGGGGCACGATACGCAGTATTTT.

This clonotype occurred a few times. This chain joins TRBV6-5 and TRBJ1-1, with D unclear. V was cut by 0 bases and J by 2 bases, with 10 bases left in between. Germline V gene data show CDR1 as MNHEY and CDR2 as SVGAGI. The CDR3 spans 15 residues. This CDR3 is CASSYSIGRNTEAFF. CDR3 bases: TGTGCCAGCAGTTACTCCATAGGCCGAAACACTGAAGCTTTCTTT.

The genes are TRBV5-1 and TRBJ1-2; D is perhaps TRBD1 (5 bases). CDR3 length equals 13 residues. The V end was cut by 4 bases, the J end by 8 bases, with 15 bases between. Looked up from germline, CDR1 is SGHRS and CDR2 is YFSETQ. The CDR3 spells CASSPDRLIGYTF. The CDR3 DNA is TGCGCCAGCAGCCCCGACAGACTAATAGGCTACACCTTC.

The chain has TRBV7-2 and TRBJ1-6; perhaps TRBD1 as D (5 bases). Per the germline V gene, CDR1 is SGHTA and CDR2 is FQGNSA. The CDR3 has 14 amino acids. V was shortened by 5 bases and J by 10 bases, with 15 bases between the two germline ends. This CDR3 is CASSTGMGQSPLHF. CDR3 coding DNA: TGTGCCAGCAGCACCGGGATGGGGCAATCACCCCTCCACTTT.

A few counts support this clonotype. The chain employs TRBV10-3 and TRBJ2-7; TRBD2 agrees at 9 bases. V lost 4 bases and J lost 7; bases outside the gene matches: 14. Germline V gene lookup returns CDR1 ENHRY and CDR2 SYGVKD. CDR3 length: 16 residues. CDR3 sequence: CAISGSGTSLPEEQYF. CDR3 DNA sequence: TGTGCCATCAGTGGATCCGGGACTAGCCTACCTGAAGAGCAGTACTTC.

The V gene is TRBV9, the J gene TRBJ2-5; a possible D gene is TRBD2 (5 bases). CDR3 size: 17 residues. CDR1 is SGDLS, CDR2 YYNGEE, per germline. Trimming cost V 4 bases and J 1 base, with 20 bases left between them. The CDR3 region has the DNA TGTGCCAGCAGCCCAAAATGGGGTGATAGCGTCCAAGAGACCCAGTACTTC. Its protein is CASSPKWGDSVQETQYF.

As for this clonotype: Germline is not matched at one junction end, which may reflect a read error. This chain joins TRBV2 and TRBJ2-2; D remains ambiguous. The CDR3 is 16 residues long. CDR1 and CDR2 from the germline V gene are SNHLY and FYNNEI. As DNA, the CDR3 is TGTGCCAGCAGTGAAGCGCTTGGGCCGAAGACCGGGGAGCTGTTTTTT. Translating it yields CASSEALGPKTGELFF.

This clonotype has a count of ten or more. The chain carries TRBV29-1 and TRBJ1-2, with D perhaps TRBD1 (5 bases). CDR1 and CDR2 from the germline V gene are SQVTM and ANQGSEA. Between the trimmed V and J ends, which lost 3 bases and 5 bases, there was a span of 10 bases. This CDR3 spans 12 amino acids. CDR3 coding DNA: TGCAGCGTTGACGGCCAGGGTTATGGCTACACCTTC. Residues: CSVDGQGYGYTF.

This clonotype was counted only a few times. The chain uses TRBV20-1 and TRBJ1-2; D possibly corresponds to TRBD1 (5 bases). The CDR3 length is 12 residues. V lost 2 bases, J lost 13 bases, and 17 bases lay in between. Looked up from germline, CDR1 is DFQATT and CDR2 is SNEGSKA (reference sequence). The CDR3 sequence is CSARHGTGRGTF. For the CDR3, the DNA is TGCAGTGCTAGACACGGGACCGGACGCGGCACCTTC.

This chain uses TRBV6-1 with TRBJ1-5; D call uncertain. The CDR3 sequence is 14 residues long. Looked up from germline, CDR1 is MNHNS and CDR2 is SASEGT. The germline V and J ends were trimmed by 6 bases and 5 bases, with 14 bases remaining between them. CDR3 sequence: CASSPAPGDQPQHF. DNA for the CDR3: TGTGCCAGCAGCCCCGCCCCAGGCGATCAGCCCCAGCATTTT.

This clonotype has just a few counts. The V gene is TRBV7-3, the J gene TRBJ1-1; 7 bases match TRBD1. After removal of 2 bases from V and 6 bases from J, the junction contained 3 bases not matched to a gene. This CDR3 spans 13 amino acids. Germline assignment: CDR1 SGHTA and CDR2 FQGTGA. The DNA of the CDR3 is TGTGCCAGCAGCTTATATGACAGGGCTGAAGCTTTCTTT. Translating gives CASSLYDRAEAFF. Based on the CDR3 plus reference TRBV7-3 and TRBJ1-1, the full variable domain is GAGVSQTPSNKVTEKGKYVELRCDPISGHTALYWYRQSLGQGPEFLIYFQGTGAADDSGLPNDRFFAVRPEGSVSTLKIQRTERGDSAVYLCASSLYDRAEAFFGQGTRLTVV.